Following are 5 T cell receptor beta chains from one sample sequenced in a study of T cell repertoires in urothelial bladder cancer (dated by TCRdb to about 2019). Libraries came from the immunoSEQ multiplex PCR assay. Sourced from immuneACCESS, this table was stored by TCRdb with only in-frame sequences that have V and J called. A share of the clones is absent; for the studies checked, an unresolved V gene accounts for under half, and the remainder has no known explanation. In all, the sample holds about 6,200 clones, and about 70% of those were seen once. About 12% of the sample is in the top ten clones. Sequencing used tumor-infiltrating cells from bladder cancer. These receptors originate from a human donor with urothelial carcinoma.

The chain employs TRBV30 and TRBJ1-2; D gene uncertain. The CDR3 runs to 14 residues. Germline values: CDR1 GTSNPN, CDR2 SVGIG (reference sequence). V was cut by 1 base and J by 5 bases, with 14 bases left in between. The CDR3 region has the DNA TGTGCCTGGAGTGCTGTCAGTAGTACTTATGGCTACACCTTC. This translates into CAWSAVSSTYGYTF.

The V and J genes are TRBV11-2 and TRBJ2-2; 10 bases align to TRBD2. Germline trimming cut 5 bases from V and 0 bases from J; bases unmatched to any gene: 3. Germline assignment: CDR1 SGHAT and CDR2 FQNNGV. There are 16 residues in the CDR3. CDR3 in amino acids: CASSLAGAPNTGELFF. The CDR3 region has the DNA TGTGCCAGCAGCCTAGCGGGGGCCCCGAACACCGGGGAGCTGTTTTTT.

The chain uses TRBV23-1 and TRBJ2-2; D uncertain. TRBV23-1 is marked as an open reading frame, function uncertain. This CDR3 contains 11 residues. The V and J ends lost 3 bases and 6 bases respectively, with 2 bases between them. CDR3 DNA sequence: TGCGCCAGCAGTCAGGCCGGGGAGCTGTTTTTT. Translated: CASSQAGELFF.

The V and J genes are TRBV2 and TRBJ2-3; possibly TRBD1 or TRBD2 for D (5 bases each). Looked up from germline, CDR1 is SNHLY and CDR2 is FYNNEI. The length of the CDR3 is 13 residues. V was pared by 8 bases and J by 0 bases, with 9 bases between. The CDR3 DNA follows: TGTGCCAGCCTACGGGACAGCACAGATACGCAGTATTTT. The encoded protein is CASLRDSTDTQYF.

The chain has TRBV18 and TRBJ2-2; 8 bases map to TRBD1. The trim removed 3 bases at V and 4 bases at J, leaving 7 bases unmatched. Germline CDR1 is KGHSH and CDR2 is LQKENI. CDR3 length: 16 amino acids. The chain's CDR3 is CASSPFDRGSTGELFF. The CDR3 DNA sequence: TGTGCCAGCTCACCCTTCGACAGGGGAAGCACCGGGGAGCTGTTTTTT.